What follows are 6 T cell receptor beta chains derived from one specimen sequenced in a study of tissue T cells after allogeneic stem cell transplantation. The time point is: mouse harvest day 7 after allogeneic transplant. Tail vein injection delivered 10^7 T-cell-depleted bone marrow cells and 10^6 splenic CD5+ T cells. The repertoire was sequenced with immunoSEQ multiplex PCR; TCRdb's copy has only in-frame clones and lacks some. The data hold 7,000 to 8,500 clones, with 50% to 55% observed a single time. The sequencing input was lymph node tissue. All receptors come from a female BALB/c mouse given C57BL/6 T cells with graft-versus-host disease after an allogeneic hematopoietic cell transplant.

This clone is judged medium-sized. Mouse gene names apply. The read comes to an end 1 residue before the CDR3 does, leaving the germline J gene to fill in the end. The chain joins TRBV12-1 to TRBJ2-2, with 9 bases matching TRBD2. CDR1 is SGHSN and CDR2 is HYEKVE in the germline V gene. The CDR3 extends over 15 amino acids. The J segment lost 0 bases and the V segment lost 4 bases, leaving 2 bases of the junction unmatched. Partial CDR3 DNA: TGTGCCAGCTCGCCTGGGGGGGCAAACACCGGGCAGCTCTAC. It specifies CASSPGGANTGQLY. The CDR3 reads in full as CASSPGGANTGQLYF.

To note about this clone: All gene names here are mouse names. The read stops 1 residue short of the end of the CDR3; the missing end is completed from the germline J gene. V usage is TRBV20 and J usage is TRBJ2-2, with 11 bases lining up with TRBD2. The CDR3 extends over 16 amino acids. V dropped 1 base and J dropped 1; count of bases not matched to a gene: 2. The germline V gene encodes CDR1 GFQATS and CDR2 STVNSAI. Partial CDR3 DNA: TGTGGTGCTAGGGCCGGACTGGGGGGAAACACCGGGCAGCTCTAC. Translated, it gives CGARAGLGGNTGQLY. Given in full, the CDR3 is CGARAGLGGNTGQLYF.

As for this clone: Gene names are mouse gene names. With the read ending 1 residue before the CDR3 end, the germline J gene is used to fill in that end. V and J are TRBV26 and TRBJ1-6; D unclear. TRBJ1-6 falls under the ORF class, with uncertain function. Germline V lookup: CDR1 KGHPV, CDR2 FQNQEV (reference sequence). Trimming shortened V by 1 base and J by 3 bases, and 4 bases separated the two germline ends. The CDR3 runs to 14 residues. The CDR3 reads CASSLYNYNSPLYF. Partial CDR3 DNA: TGTGCCAGCAGTCTGTACAACTATAATTCGCCCCTCTAC.

Details on this clone: Mouse germline and gene names are used. Coverage ceases 1 residue before the CDR3 finishes, and the germline J gene fills in the end. This chain joins TRBV26 and TRBJ1-2, with a possible D match to TRBD1 (6 bases). Germline loops: CDR1 KGHPV, CDR2 FQNQEV (reference sequence). V was pared by 4 bases and J by 0 bases, with 12 bases between. CDR3 size: 15 residues. The CDR3 region is CASSPPGQSNSDYTF. The sequenced part of the CDR3 DNA is TGTGCCAGCAGTCCTCCGGGACAATCAAACTCCGACTACACC.

Remarks on this clone: Genes and germline are mouse. The CDR3 goes on 1 residue after the read ends, and that part is filled in from the germline J gene. The genes are TRBV15 and TRBJ2-7; 7 bases fit TRBD2. Germline CDR1 is SGHND and CDR2 is FRSKSL. V lost 2 bases to trimming and J lost 2 bases; unmatched junction nucleotides: 3. The CDR3 covers 14 residues. CDR3 bases read: TGTGCCAGCAGTTTACAACTGGGGACCTATGAACAGTAC. Protein: CASSLQLGTYEQY. The full CDR3 reads CASSLQLGTYEQYF.

This clone was observed a handful of times. Gene names are mouse gene names. This CDR3 is CASSSGTTNSDYTF. The part of the CDR3 DNA that was read is TGTGCTAGCAGCAGCGGGACAACAAACTCCGACTACACC. The chain is built from TRBV29 and TRBJ1-2; D is possibly TRBD1 (6 bases). The read terminates 1 residue before the CDR3 end, so the remaining end is supplied by the germline J gene. The CDR3 covers 14 residues. Germline values: CDR1 MSHET, CDR2 SYDVDS. V gave up 6 bases and J gave up 0 bases, with 11 bases separating them.